Given below is one T cell receptor (beta chain) in context. Its antigen is unknown. No clone much larger than this one lies a single base away; base qualities are absent. The immunoSEQ Assay, a bias-controlled multiplex PCR, was used to amplify TCRbeta CDR3 regions from genomic DNA. The study's own analysis went as follows. The number of nucleated cells in each sample was estimated by amplification of reference gene primers within the assay. To quantify the absolute abundance of each unique TCRbeta CDR3 rearrangement, sequence reads were collapsed and filtered. Productive Simpson clonality was computed per sample as the square root of Simpson's diversity index over productive rearrangements. TCRdb retrieved this table from immuneACCESS and kept in-frame rearrangements only. Not all clones are present; in checked studies, unresolved V genes account for under half, and no reason is known for the remainder. D and trimming come from the DNA, and the V and J calls and clone size come from that table. The sample includes some 100,000 clones, with roughly 79% observed a single time. The ten most abundant clones make up about 10% of the sample.

Each collaborating institution followed its own protocols to collect whole blood in K2EDTA tubes. For TCRbeta analysis, collaborators shipped samples in one of three forms: frozen whole blood, isolated PBMCs, or DNA extracted from either of those sample types. Between the V and J ends, shortened by 3 bases and 10 bases respectively, the junction contains 17 bases. Looking up the germline V gene yields CDR1 SGDLS and CDR2 YYNGEE. The CDR3 spans 13 residues, from the cysteine through the phenylalanine. Only the CDR3 region is kept as DNA, spanning 39 bases read in frame from base 1. This entry is derived from a study of blood T cell repertoires in COVID-19 (dated by TCRdb to 2020 to 2021). With regard to the full study: Samples from collaborators originated in the United States, Italy and Spain and spanned both the acute and convalescent phases of COVID-19. The material from the prospective study consisted of cDNA or gDNA derived from T cells, B-cell-depleted T cells, or PBMCs. Samples came from the ongoing ImmuneRACE study (first 160 participants) plus 1,254 subjects from 6 global collaborators. Deeply sampled blood TCRbeta repertoires from subjects exposed to, actively infected with, or recovered from COVID-19 were included in the dataset. The repertoires were made available in a free public database intended to serve as a resource for research on the immune response to SARS-CoV-2. Nearly every sample came with metadata listing a de-identified subject ID, COVID-19 status, age in years and sex. Where available, HLA class I and class II types were taken from metadata supplied by the sample provider and were not determined by assay-based typing. The investigation overall reported the following: Clinical and demographic metadata were provided uncurated, with the amount varying by source and participant.

The sequence derives from a human donor in a cohort sampled during active COVID-19. Input material: peripheral blood. The sequence joins TRBV9 to TRBJ2-7; the D gene is perhaps TRBD1, on 6 matching bases. In nucleotides, the sequence is TGTGCCAGCAGCGCCCAACAGGGTCGGTTACAGTACTTC. Translated, this is CASSAQQGRLQYF.